The rows below give T cell receptor beta chains drawn from one sample of a study of cytomegalovirus exposure and HLA in healthy donors. Some clones are missing from TCRdb's copy, which holds only in-frame ones; the method was immunoSEQ multiplex PCR. The sample contains around 99,000 clones, over 75% of which appear only once. Sequencing was done on a sample of PBMCs. Receptors were obtained from a man in his forties or fifties in good health and CMV-seropositive. Each CDR3 is given with its conserved first and last residue. The D gene is left open where the match is weak. Size values are once, few and many counts, or a class for expanded clones, and some rows have none.

V gene	J gene	D gene	clone size	CDR3 DNA	CDR3 protein
TRBV7-8	TRBJ2-7	TRBD1	.	TGTGCCAGCAGCTCGCAGGGGGCCTACGAGCAGTACTTC	CASSSQGAYEQYF
TRBV10-3	TRBJ1-2	.	many	TGTGCCATCAGGGACGAACAGGGAAACTATGGCTACACCTTC	CAIRDEQGNYGYTF
TRBV28	TRBJ1-1	TRBD1	few	TGTGCCACCACGAGGACAGGGTCCAGGAACACTGAAGCTTTCTTT	CATTRTGSRNTEAFF
TRBV25-1	TRBJ2-1	.	.	TGTGCCAGCAGCGACGAGAGGAGTGAGCAGTTCTTC	CASSDERSEQFF
TRBV28	TRBJ2-7	TRBD1	.	TGTGCCAGCAGTTTGGGAACAGGGGATGACGAGCAGTACTTC	CASSLGTGDDEQYF
TRBV6-5	TRBJ1-1	.	.	TGTGCCAGCAGTGAGACAGGTGAAGTCACTGAAGCTTTCTTT	CASSETGEVTEAFF
TRBV7-8	TRBJ1-3	.	.	TGTGCCAGCAGCTTAGATCAAGTCAGCTCTGGAAACACCATATATTTT	CASSLDQVSSGNTIYF
TRBV9	TRBJ1-1	TRBD1	.	TGTGCCAGCACCCAGGGGGACAGGGGGTACACTGAAGCTTTCTTT	CASTQGDRGYTEAFF
TRBV4-3	TRBJ2-1	TRBD2	.	TGCGCCAGCAGCCAAGGCTCGTTAGCGGGGGGGCCGGTCAATGAGCAGTTCTTC	CASSQGSLAGGPVNEQFF
TRBV4-1	TRBJ1-5	.	.	TGCGCCAGCAGCCAAGATGGTGGTACCCGACTCCGGCATTTT	CASSQDGGTRLRHF
TRBV19	TRBJ1-5	.	.	.	CASSIGMWGRGSNQPQNF
TRBV30	TRBJ1-2	TRBD1	.	TGTGCCTGGAGTCGGACAGGCAACTATGGCTACACCTTC	CAWSRTGNYGYTF
TRBV4-2	TRBJ2-7	TRBD2	.	TGTGCCAGCAGCCTTCGACTAGCGGAAGTTCAGTACTTC	CASSLRLAEVQYF